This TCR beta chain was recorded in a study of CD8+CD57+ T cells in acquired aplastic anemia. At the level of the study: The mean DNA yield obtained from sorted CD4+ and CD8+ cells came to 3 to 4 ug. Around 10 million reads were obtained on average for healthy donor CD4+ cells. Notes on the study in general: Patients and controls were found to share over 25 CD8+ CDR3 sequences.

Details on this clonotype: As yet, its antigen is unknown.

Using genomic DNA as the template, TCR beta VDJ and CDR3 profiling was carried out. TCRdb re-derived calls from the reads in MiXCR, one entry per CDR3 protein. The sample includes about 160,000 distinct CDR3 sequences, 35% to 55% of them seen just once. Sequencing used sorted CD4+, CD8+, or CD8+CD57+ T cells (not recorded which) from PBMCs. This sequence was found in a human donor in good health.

CDR3 DNA: TGCGCCAGCAGTATGAACCAGGTCGAGCAGTACTTC. Residues: CASSMNQVEQYF. J is TRBJ2-7 and V is TRBV5-1; D is unclear. CDR3 size: 12 residues. Germline lookup yields CDR1 SGHRS and CDR2 YFSETQ. V lost 5 bases to trimming and J lost 6 bases, with 12 bases between them.